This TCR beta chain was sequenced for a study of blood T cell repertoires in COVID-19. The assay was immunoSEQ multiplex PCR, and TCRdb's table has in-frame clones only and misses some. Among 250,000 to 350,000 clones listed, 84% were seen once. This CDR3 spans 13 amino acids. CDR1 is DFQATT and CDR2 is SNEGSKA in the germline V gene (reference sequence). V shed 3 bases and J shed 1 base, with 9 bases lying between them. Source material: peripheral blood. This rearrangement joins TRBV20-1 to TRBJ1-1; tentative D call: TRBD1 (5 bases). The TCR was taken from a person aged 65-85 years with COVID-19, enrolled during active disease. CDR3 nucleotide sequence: TGCAGTGCTAGTCGACAGCCGAACACTGAAGCTTTCTTT. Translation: CSASRQPNTEAFF.